The table lists the clone carrying this T cell receptor beta chain with a few counts. Its matching antigen is unknown. The source of the sample is a study of CD8+ T cells in alopecia areata. Study background: Oral tofacitinib (5 to 10 mg twice daily) was administered to treated patients. The study, taken as a whole, reports: Compared with normal scalp, lesional scalp had higher clonality and more expanded CD8+ clones. Scalp samples also yield sequences from resident alphabeta T cells of normal skin.

RNA was isolated and reverse transcribed to cDNA, the sequencing template. The table came from immunoSEQ multiplex PCR; TCRdb's copy has only in-frame clones and leaves some out. The profile shows 110,000 or so clones, around two fifths of them singletons. PBMCs were stained for CD3, CD4 and CD8, and CD4+ and CD8+ T cells were sorted. The germline CDR1 and CDR2 sequences are SEHNR and FQNEAQ (reference sequence). The ends lost 5 bases at V and 3 bases at J; junction bases unmatched: 3. This CDR3 region has 13 residues. The sample was CD4+ T cells sorted from blood. The V call is TRBV7-9, the J call TRBJ1-2; 7 positions match TRBD1. This receptor was obtained from a human donor with alopecia areata. CDR3 sequence (DNA): TGTGCCAGCAGCCTTGGACAGGACTATGGCTACACCTTC. This gives the protein CASSLGQDYGYTF.